The entry that follows covers one T cell receptor (beta chain) sequence. This clonotype was seen only a few times. No antigen is known for it. The input lacks base qualities; no much larger clone sits a single base away. This record comes from a study of blood T cells in healthy people across ages (dated by TCRdb to 2014 to 2015). Concerning the study at large: In model experiments, roughly one uniquely barcoded TCR beta cDNA molecule per two T cells was captured by template switching. Two additional independent replicas of 1 million unique cDNA reads from the same blood draw were analyzed for two donors (one aged 18 to 30 and one aged 80 or older). The donors were divided into four age groups: young (average around 17 years), middle-aged (about 40), aged (approximately 62) and long-lived (roughly 86). To avoid experimental bias, donors of different ages were distributed randomly across sequencing lanes. To track age-related changes in TCR beta repertoire diversity, the study relied on deep sequencing normalized with unique cDNA molecular identifiers.

To prepare the library, 5' RACE was applied. TCRdb names Illumina HiSeq 2500 as the instrument used. The second PCR ran for roughly 6 to 11 cycles and used a J-beta primer mix along with a sample-barcoded 5' primer. A template-switch 5' adaptor carrying 12 random nucleotides introduced a unique molecular identifier onto each TCR beta cDNA molecule. At least 2.5 million CDR3-containing paired-end reads were obtained from each sample. First-strand cDNA was synthesized from all RNA with the Mint cDNA synthesis kit, primed by a TRBC-specific oligonucleotide. After uracil-DNA glycosylase treatment, a first 18-cycle PCR used universal primers M1SS and BC2_uni_R on all cDNA. As for the original processing: For normalization, 1 million high-quality reads, each with a distinct molecular identifier, were randomly selected from each sample. Reads with shared molecular identifiers were discarded instead of being binned into consensus sequences. CDR3 identification, clonotype clustering and error correction used MiTCR with a Q25 quality threshold and the strictest error-elimination algorithm. A nonparametric unseen species model with Euler transformation was used to estimate a lower bound on total TCR beta diversity. The raw public reads went through TCRdb reprocessing: fastp at Q25, MiXCR clone calling, in-frame beta chains kept. Under each unique CDR3 protein, matching rows form one entry showing the most common genes and DNA. TCRdb, not the authors, supplied the V and J calls. The sample table contains about 670,000 distinct CDR3 sequences; only one count was recorded for 45% to 60% of them. The ten most abundant clones make up approximately 15% of the sample.

What the study reported, not specific to this receptor: Observed TCR beta diversity per million T cells fell roughly linearly with age, and a significant reduction was already apparent by age around 44. The long-lived group showed more naive CD4+ T cells, fewer expanded clones and increased TCR diversity than the aged group, suggesting age selection. Estimates of total diversity from one million sequenced T cells were regarded as lower bounds and underestimates. The percentage of naive T cells measured by flow cytometry correlated strongly with observed TCR beta diversity. The CMV infection status of donors was not known, potentially confounding age-related changes in expanded clonotypes. Bulk unsorted PBMC profiling prevented conclusive comparison of naive and antigen-experienced compartments.

The donors were 40 or so Caucasian individuals from Russia, aged roughly 6 to 100 years, who were systemically healthy. Each donor gave around 9.8 milliliters of peripheral blood, collected into EDTA-treated Vacutainer tubes. Ficoll-Paque density-gradient centrifugation was used to isolate PBMCs, with at least 7 million per sample. Trizol reagent was used to extract total RNA from PBMCs, with at least 6 micrograms per sample. For every donor, flow cytometry on a PBMC aliquot measured the percentage of naive CD45RAhigh/CD27high T cells. The CDR3 goes from the cysteine to the phenylalanine over 13 residues. Only the CDR3 DNA is retained, 39 bases long and in frame from the first base. Reading the germline V gene (reference sequence) gives CDR1 LGHDT and CDR2 YNNKEL.

The rearrangement combines TRBV3-1 with TRBJ2-7; the D gene remains uncertain. The J call is doubtful: the DNA matches TRBJ2-5 better. Sequenced material: blood. This sequence was found in a woman older than 75 in good health. The CDR3 in this case is CASSQEKSLTQYF. The DNA is as follows: TGTGCCAGCAGCCAAGAAAAAAGTTTGACCCAGTACTTC.